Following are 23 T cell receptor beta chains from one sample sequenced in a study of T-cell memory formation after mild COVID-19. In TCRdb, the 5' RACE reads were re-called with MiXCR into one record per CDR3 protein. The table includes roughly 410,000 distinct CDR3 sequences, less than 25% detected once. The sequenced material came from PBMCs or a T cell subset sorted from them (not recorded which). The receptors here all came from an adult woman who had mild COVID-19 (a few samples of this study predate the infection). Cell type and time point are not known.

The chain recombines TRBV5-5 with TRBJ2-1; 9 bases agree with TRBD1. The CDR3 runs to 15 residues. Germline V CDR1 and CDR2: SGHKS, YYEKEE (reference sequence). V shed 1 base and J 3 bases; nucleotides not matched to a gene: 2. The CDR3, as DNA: TGTGCCAGCAGCTTGACAGGGGGCAACTACAATGAGCAGTTCTTC. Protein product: CASSLTGGNYNEQFF.

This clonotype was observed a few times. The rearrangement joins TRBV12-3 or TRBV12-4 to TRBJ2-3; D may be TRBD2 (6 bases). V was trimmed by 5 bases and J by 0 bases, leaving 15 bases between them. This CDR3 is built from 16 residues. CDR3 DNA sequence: TGTGCCAGCAGTATTAGGCTAGCGACTAGCACAGATACGCAGTATTTT. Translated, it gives CASSIRLATSTDTQYF.

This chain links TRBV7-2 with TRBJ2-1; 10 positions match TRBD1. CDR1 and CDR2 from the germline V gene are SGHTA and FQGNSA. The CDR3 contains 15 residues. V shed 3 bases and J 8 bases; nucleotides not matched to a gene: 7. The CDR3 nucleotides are TGTGCCAGCAGCTTGACAGGGGGCCCTGGATATGAGCAGTTCTTC. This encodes CASSLTGGPGYEQFF.

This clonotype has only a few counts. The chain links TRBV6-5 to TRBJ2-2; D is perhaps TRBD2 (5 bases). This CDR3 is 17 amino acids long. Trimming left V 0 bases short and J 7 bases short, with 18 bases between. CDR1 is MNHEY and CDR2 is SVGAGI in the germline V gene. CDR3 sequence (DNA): TGTGCCAGCAGTTACTCGACTGGAAGACGAAGCGGCGGGGAGCTGTTTTTT. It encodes CASSYSTGRRSGGELFF.

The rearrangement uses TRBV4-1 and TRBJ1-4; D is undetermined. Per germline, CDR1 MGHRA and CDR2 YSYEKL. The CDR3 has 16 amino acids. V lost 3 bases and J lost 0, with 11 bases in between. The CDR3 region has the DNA TGCGCCAGCAGCCATGGTCATTATTCAACTAATGAAAAACTGTTTTTT. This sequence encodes CASSHGHYSTNEKLFF.

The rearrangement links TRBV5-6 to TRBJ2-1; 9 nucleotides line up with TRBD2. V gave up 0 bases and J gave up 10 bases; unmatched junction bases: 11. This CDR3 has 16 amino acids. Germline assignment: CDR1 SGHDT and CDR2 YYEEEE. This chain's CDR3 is CASSLGQIRREGEQFF. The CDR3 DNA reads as TGTGCCAGCAGCTTGGGGCAAATCCGGCGGGAGGGGGAGCAGTTCTTC.

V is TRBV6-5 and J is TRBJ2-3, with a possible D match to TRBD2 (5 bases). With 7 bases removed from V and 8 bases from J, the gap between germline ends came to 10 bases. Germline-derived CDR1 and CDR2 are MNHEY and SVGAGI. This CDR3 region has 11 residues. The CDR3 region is CASTMGATQYF. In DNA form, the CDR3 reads TGTGCCAGCACCATGGGAGCTACGCAGTATTTT.

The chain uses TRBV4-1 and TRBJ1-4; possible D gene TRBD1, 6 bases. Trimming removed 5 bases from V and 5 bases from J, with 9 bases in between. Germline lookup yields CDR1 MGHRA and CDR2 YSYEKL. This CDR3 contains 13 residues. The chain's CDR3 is CASSRTGNEKLFF. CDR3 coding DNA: TGCGCCAGCAGCAGAACAGGGAATGAAAAACTGTTTTTT.

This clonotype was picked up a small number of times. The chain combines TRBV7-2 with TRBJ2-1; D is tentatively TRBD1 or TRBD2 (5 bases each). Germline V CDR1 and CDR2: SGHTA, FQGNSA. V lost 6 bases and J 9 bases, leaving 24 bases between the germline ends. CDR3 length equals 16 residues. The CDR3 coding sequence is TGTGCCAGCAGACCTAGAGGGGCAGGATCTGCAAGTGAGCAGTTCTTC. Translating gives CASRPRGAGSASEQFF. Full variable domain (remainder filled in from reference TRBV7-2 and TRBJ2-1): GAGVSQSPSNKVTEKGKDVELRCDPISGHTALYWYRQSLGQGLEFLIYFQGNSAPDKSGLPSDRFSAERTGGSVSTLTIQRTQQEDSAVYLCASRPRGAGSASEQFFGPGTRLTVL.

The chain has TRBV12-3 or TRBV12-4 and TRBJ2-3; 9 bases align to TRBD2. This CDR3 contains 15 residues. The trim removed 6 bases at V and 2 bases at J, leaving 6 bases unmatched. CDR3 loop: CASSRLAGNTDTQYF. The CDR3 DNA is TGTGCCAGCAGCCGTCTAGCGGGGAACACAGATACGCAGTATTTT.

For the CDR3, the DNA is TGTGCCAGCAGTGGTCCCAGGTGGCAAGGAGATACGCAGTATTTT. Residues: CASSGPRWQGDTQYF. This sequence joins TRBV6-1 and TRBJ2-3, with D unclear. Trimming shortened V by 4 bases and J by 5 bases, and 16 bases separated the two germline ends. The germline CDR1 and CDR2 sequences are MNHNS and SASEGT. This CDR3 has 15 residues.

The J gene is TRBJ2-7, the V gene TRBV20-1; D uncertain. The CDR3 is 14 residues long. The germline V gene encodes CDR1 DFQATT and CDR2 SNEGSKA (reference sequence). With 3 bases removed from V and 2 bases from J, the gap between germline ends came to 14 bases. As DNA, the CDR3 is TGCAGTGCTAGCCGGGTTAGGCGGACCTACGAGCAGTACTTC. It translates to CSASRVRRTYEQYF.

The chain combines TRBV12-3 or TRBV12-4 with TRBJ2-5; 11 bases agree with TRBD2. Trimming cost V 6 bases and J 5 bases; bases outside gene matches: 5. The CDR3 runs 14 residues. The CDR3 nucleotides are TGTGCCAGCAGGCACCGACTAGCGGGGGAGACCCAGTACTTC. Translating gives CASRHRLAGETQYF.

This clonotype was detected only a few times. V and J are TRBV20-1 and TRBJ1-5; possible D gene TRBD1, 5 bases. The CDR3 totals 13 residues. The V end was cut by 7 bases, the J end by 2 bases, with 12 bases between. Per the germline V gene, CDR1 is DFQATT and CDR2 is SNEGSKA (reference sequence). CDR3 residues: CSGRQGGNQPQHF. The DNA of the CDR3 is TGCAGTGGTCGGCAGGGTGGCAATCAGCCCCAGCATTTT.

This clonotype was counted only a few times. The CDR3 nucleotides are TGCAGTGCTAGTGGGGCGTCCTACAATGAGCAGTTCTTC. This gives the protein CSASGASYNEQFF. The V gene is TRBV20-1, the J gene TRBJ2-1; D is possibly TRBD1 (5 bases). Between the trimmed V and J ends, which lost 3 bases and 1 base, there was a span of 7 bases. This CDR3 is built from 13 residues. In germline, CDR1 is DFQATT, CDR2 SNEGSKA (reference sequence).

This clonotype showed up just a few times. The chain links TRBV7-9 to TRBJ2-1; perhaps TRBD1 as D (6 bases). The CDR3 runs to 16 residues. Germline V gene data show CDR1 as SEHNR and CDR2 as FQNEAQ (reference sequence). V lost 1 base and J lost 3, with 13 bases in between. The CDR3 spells CASSLGPRGYYNEQFF. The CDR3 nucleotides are TGTGCCAGCAGCTTAGGACCCAGGGGTTACTACAATGAGCAGTTCTTC.

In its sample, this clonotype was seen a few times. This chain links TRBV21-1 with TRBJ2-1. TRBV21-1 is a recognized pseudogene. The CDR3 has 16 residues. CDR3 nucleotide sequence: TGTGCCAGCAGCGCCCGTCGTCGGGGCTCCTACAATGAGCAGTTCTTC. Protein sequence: CASSARRRGSYNEQFF.

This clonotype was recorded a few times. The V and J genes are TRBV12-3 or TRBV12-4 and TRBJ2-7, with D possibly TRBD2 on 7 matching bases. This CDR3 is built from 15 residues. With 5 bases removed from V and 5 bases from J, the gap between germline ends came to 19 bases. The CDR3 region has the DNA TGTGCCAGCAGTCTCCAGGTAGGGGGGGCGCACGAGCAGTACTTC. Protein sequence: CASSLQVGGAHEQYF.

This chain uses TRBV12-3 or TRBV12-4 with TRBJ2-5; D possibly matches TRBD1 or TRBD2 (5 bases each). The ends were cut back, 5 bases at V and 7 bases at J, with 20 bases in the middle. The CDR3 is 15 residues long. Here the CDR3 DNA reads TGTGCCAGCAGTCCCCTGGGACCCGGCAGCGGGACCCAGTACTTC. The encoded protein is CASSPLGPGSGTQYF.

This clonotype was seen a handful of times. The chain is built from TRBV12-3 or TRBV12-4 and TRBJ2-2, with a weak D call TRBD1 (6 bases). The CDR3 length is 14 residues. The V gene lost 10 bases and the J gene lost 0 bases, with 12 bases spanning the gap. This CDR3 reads CATSGDANTGELFF. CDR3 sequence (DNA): TGTGCCACCTCAGGGGATGCGAACACCGGGGAGCTGTTTTTT.

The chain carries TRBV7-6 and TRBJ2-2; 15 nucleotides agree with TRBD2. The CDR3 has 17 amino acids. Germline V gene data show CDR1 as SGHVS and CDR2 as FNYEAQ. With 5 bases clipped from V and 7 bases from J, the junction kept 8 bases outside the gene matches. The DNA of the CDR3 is TGTGCCAGCAGCACCGGACTAGCGGGGGGGCCAAACGGGGAGCTGTTTTTT. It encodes CASSTGLAGGPNGELFF.

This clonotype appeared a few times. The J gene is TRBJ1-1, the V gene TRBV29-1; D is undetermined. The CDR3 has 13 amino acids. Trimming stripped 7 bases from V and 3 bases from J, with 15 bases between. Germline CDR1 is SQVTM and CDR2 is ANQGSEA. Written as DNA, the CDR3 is TGCAGCGCCCGGCGGCAGCGGGACACTGAAGCTTTCTTT. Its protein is CSARRQRDTEAFF.

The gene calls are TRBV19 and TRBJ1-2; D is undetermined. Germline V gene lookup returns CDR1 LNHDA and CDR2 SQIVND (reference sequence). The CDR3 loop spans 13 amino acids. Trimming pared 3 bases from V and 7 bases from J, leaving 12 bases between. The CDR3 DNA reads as TGTGCCAGTAGTATTAACGGTGCGTCTGGCTACACCTTC. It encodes CASSINGASGYTF.